Below, 30 T cell receptor beta chains from the same sample are listed, as sequenced in a study of blood T cell repertoires in COVID-19 (dated by TCRdb to about 2020). Library preparation was by the immunoSEQ multiplex PCR assay. TCRdb's version of the immuneACCESS table is confined to in-frame rearrangements and falls short of the full clone set. An unresolved V gene accounts for under half of the shortfall where checked; the remainder is of unknown origin. For this sample the table gives 200,000 to 250,000 clones, of which around four fifths were detected only once. The top ten clonotypes cover roughly 8% of the sample. The sample comprised peripheral blood. The receptor set was obtained from a woman in her 50s with active or convalescent COVID-19.

This clone was found a few times. The chain uses TRBV19 and TRBJ1-2; 9 bases are shared with TRBD1. The CDR3 contains 16 residues. V lost 4 bases and J lost 2; bases outside the gene matches: 8. The V gene's germline CDR1 is LNHDA and CDR2 SQIVND (reference sequence). The chain's CDR3 is CASSKSGTGSNYGYTF. The CDR3 DNA reads as TGTGCCAGTAGTAAATCCGGGACAGGGTCGAACTATGGCTACACCTTC. The variable domain in full, completed from reference TRBV19 and TRBJ1-2, reads DGGITQSPKYLFRKEGQNVTLSCEQNLNHDAMYWYRQDPGQGLRLIYYSQIVNDFQKGDIAEGYSVSREKKESFPLTVTSAQKNPTAFYLCASSKSGTGSNYGYTFGSGTRLTVV.

The chain is built from TRBV24-1 and TRBJ2-3; 9 nucleotides align to TRBD1. The CDR3 has 16 residues. V was clipped by 7 bases and J by 3 bases; unmatched bases: 10. Germline-derived CDR1 and CDR2 are KGHDR and SFDVKD. The CDR3 region has the DNA TGTGCCACCAGCGACTCCGGGACAGGGCGGACAGATACGCAGTATTTT. Translating gives CATSDSGTGRTDTQYF.

This sequence joins TRBV5-1 and TRBJ2-4; TRBD2 matches 7 bases. The CDR3 contains 13 residues. With V trimmed by 5 bases and J by 8 bases, 7 bases remained unmatched. CDR1 and CDR2 (germline): SGHRS, YFSETQ. The CDR3 sequence is CASSPGTTDIQYF. The CDR3 nucleotides read TGCGCCAGCAGTCCAGGGACTACGGACATTCAGTACTTC.

This chain links TRBV18 with TRBJ2-1; 8 nucleotides agree with TRBD2. Per germline, CDR1 KGHSH and CDR2 LQKENI. The V segment lost 3 bases and the J segment 4 bases; nucleotides outside the gene matches: 8. CDR3 length equals 16 residues. The CDR3, as DNA: TGTGCCAGCTCACCCTTAGCGGGAAATATATACAATGAGCAGTTCTTC. Its protein is CASSPLAGNIYNEQFF.

The V and J genes are TRBV6-5 and TRBJ1-2; 12 bases agree with TRBD1. The J segment lost 3 bases and the V segment lost 2 bases, leaving 1 base of the junction unmatched. This CDR3 has 15 residues. Germline CDR1 reads MNHEY; CDR2 reads SVGAGI. The CDR3 region is CASSYGTGGDYGYTF. CDR3 DNA sequence: TGTGCCAGCAGTTACGGGACAGGGGGCGACTATGGCTACACCTTC.

This clone was counted a single time. The rearrangement links TRBV29-1 to TRBJ1-3; D perhaps matches TRBD1 (6 bases). This CDR3 region has 13 residues. V lost 7 bases and J 3 bases, leaving 13 bases between the germline ends. Germline CDR1 is SQVTM and CDR2 is ANQGSEA. The CDR3 is CSGIQGSGNTIYF. CDR3 DNA: TGCAGCGGGATTCAGGGGAGTGGAAACACCATATATTTT.

V usage is TRBV5-4 and J usage is TRBJ2-1; tentatively, D is TRBD2 (6 bases). V lost 5 bases and J 6 bases, leaving 15 bases between the germline ends. Germline lookup yields CDR1 SGHNT and CDR2 YYREEE (reference sequence). The CDR3 contains 14 residues. CDR3: CASRTATSSNEQFF. In nucleotides, the CDR3 is TGTGCCAGCAGAACCGCTACTAGCAGCAATGAGCAGTTCTTC.

The CDR3 region is CASSSGTEETQYF. CDR3 nucleotides: TGTGCCAGCAGCTCCGGGACAGAAGAGACCCAGTACTTC. The chain combines TRBV6-5 with TRBJ2-5; TRBD1 matches at 7 bases. Germline V gene lookup returns CDR1 MNHEY and CDR2 SVGAGI. The J segment lost 3 bases and the V segment lost 6 bases, leaving 4 bases of the junction unmatched. CDR3 size: 13 residues.

The chain combines TRBV14 with TRBJ1-4, with TRBD1 matching 8 bases. The CDR3 spans 17 residues. The V gene end was trimmed by 2 bases and the J gene end by 0 bases; junction bases not matched to a gene: 5. Per the germline V gene, CDR1 is SGHDN and CDR2 is FVKESK. The CDR3 region has the DNA TGTGCCAGCAGCCAACCGACAGGGGACACAACTAATGAAAAACTGTTTTTT. It translates to CASSQPTGDTTNEKLFF.

V gene TRBV5-4 combines with J gene TRBJ1-2, with TRBD1 identical over 7 bases. V lost 4 bases and J lost 8; bases outside the gene matches: 8. Germline V gene data show CDR1 as SGHNT and CDR2 as YYREEE (reference sequence). The CDR3 has 13 residues. This CDR3 reads CASSRGRENGYTF. CDR3 coding DNA: TGTGCCAGCAGCAGGGGGCGCGAGAACGGCTACACCTTC.

This chain links TRBV30 with TRBJ2-7; TRBD1 matches at 8 bases. Germline V lookup: CDR1 GTSNPN, CDR2 SVGIG (reference sequence). After removal of 2 bases from V and 7 bases from J, the junction contained 1 base not matched to a gene. The CDR3 has 11 residues. CDR3 in amino acids: CAWSRTGEQYF. CDR3 bases: TGTGCCTGGAGTCGGACAGGGGAGCAGTACTTC.

CDR3 loop: CASSAGAGNTIYF. The CDR3 DNA follows: TGTGCCAGCAGCGCGGGGGCTGGAAACACCATATATTTT. The chain combines TRBV27 with TRBJ1-3; D possibly corresponds to TRBD1 (5 bases). Germline loops: CDR1 MNHEY, CDR2 SMNVEV (reference sequence). CDR3 length: 13 amino acids. Deletions cut 6 bases from V and 2 bases from J, with 8 bases between.

This clone was detected ten times or more. In DNA, the CDR3 is TGTGCCAGCAGTCCCGCGGGAGGGAGTTCCTACGAGCAGTACTTC. Residues: CASSPAGGSSYEQYF. The chain carries TRBV6-5 and TRBJ2-7; TRBD2 matches at 9 bases. V shed 5 bases, J shed 1 base, and the junction held 6 bases outside the gene matches. CDR3 length equals 15 residues. Germline V gives CDR1 MNHEY, CDR2 SVGAGI.

The V gene is TRBV19, the J gene TRBJ1-1, with D possibly TRBD1 on 5 matching bases. V was trimmed by 4 bases and J by 0 bases, leaving 9 bases between them. Looked up from germline, CDR1 is LNHDA and CDR2 is SQIVND (reference sequence). The CDR3 spans 14 residues. CDR3 loop: CASSNRRMNTEAFF. For the CDR3, the DNA is TGTGCCAGTAGTAACAGGAGAATGAACACTGAAGCTTTCTTT.

This clone occurred a few times. CDR3 sequence (DNA): TGTGCCAGCAGTATCGACAGGAACTATGGCTACACCTTC. Protein product: CASSIDRNYGYTF. The chain links TRBV6-6 to TRBJ1-2, with D tentatively TRBD1 (6 bases). This CDR3 has 13 residues. V was shortened by 5 bases and J by 2 bases, with 9 bases between the two germline ends. Germline V gene sequence: CDR1 MNHNY, CDR2 SVGAGI (reference sequence).

This clone was recorded a few times. CDR3 DNA: TGTGCCAGCAGGACAGGGGCTAACTATGGCTACACCTTC. This gives the protein CASRTGANYGYTF. V usage is TRBV28 and J usage is TRBJ1-2; TRBD1 agrees at 8 bases. After removal of 6 bases from V and 0 bases from J, the junction contained 0 bases not matched to a gene. CDR3 size: 13 residues. Germline values: CDR1 MDHEN, CDR2 SYDVKM.

V usage is TRBV7-3 and J usage is TRBJ2-2, with D possibly TRBD2 on 6 matching bases. The CDR3 is made up of 15 amino acids. Trimming took 5 bases from V and 1 from J, leaving 11 bases between them. Germline values: CDR1 SGHTA, CDR2 FQGTGA. The CDR3: CASSQGTVNTGELFF. The CDR3 nucleotides read TGTGCCAGCAGCCAAGGGACTGTGAACACCGGGGAGCTGTTTTTT. The full variable domain, rest sourced from reference TRBV7-3 and TRBJ2-2, is GAGVSQTPSNKVTEKGKYVELRCDPISGHTALYWYRQSLGQGPEFLIYFQGTGAADDSGLPNDRFFAVRPEGSVSTLKIQRTERGDSAVYLCASSQGTVNTGELFFGEGSRLTVL.

The rearrangement joins TRBV28 to TRBJ1-5; D remains ambiguous. CDR1 MDHEN and CDR2 SYDVKM come from the germline V gene. Trimming took 3 bases from V and 0 from J, leaving 9 bases between them. The CDR3 loop spans 15 amino acids. The CDR3: CASSFWRHSNQPQHF. DNA for the CDR3: TGTGCCAGCAGTTTCTGGCGGCATAGCAATCAGCCCCAGCATTTT.

The V call is TRBV5-5, the J call TRBJ1-3; D is unclear. V shed 0 bases and J shed 4 bases, with 8 bases lying between them. The CDR3 consists of 14 residues. CDR1 and CDR2 (germline): SGHKS, YYEKEE (reference sequence). In nucleotides, the CDR3 is TGTGCCAGCAGCTTGGCTGGGCCCGGAAACACCATATATTTT. Translation: CASSLAGPGNTIYF.

The gene calls are TRBV7-6 and TRBJ1-1, with D perhaps TRBD1 (6 bases). The CDR3 consists of 14 residues. V dropped 7 bases and J dropped 1 base, with 13 bases sitting between them. Looked up from germline, CDR1 is SGHVS and CDR2 is FNYEAQ. The CDR3 is CASTPTGPNTEAFF. The CDR3 region has the DNA TGTGCCAGCACACCGACAGGACCGAACACTGAAGCTTTCTTT. Complete variable domain (other parts from reference TRBV7-6 and TRBJ1-1): GAGVSQSPRYKVTKRGQDVALRCDPISGHVSLYWYRQALGQGPEFLTYFNYEAQQDKSGLPNDRFSAERPEGSISTLTIQRTEQRDSAMYRCASTPTGPNTEAFFGQGTRLTVV.

V gene TRBV30 combines with J gene TRBJ2-3, with 7 bases that match TRBD2. Germline CDR1 and CDR2: GTSNPN and SVGIG (reference sequence). CDR3 size: 14 residues. V was pared by 3 bases and J by 2 bases, with 5 bases of the junction left unmatched. CDR3 loop: CAWSGGTVTDTQYF. DNA for the CDR3: TGTGCCTGGAGCGGGGGGACTGTCACAGATACGCAGTATTTT.

The chain uses TRBV7-3 and TRBJ1-6, with a possible D match to TRBD1 (5 bases). The V gene lost 0 bases and the J gene lost 6 bases, with 12 bases spanning the gap. Germline CDR1 and CDR2: SGHTA and FQGTGA. The CDR3 runs to 16 residues. DNA of the CDR3: TGTGCCAGCAGCTTAACCGGGGACTCTTTTAATTCACCCCTCCACTTT. The encoded protein is CASSLTGDSFNSPLHF.

This clone has ten or more counts. V is TRBV25-1 and J is TRBJ2-7; tentatively, D is TRBD1 (5 bases). Germline V gene sequence: CDR1 MGHDK, CDR2 SYGVNS. Trimming shortened V by 4 bases and J by 6 bases, and 10 bases separated the two germline ends. The CDR3 loop spans 12 amino acids. Here the CDR3 reads CASSVYRTEQYF. The CDR3 DNA follows: TGTGCCAGCAGTGTCTACAGGACCGAGCAGTACTTC.

The J gene is TRBJ2-7, the V gene TRBV18, with TRBD1 matching 7 bases. The V gene end was trimmed by 4 bases and the J gene end by 7 bases; junction bases not matched to a gene: 7. Germline V gene lookup returns CDR1 KGHSH and CDR2 LQKENI. CDR3 length: 13 residues. CDR3 bases: TGTGCCAGCTCACTGGGTCCAGGGGGTGAGCAGTACGTC. Protein: CASSLGPGGEQYV.

The chain uses TRBV19 and TRBJ1-1; the match to TRBD1 covers 9 bases. V shed 4 bases and J 2 bases; nucleotides not matched to a gene: 5. The length of the CDR3 is 15 residues. Germline V gene data show CDR1 as LNHDA and CDR2 as SQIVND (reference sequence). For the CDR3, the DNA is TGTGCCAGTAGTACCTCGGGACAGGGAAACACTGAAGCTTTCTTT. Translating gives CASSTSGQGNTEAFF.

This chain uses TRBV7-3 with TRBJ1-3; D not resolved. Germline CDR1 and CDR2: SGHTA and FQGTGA. The CDR3 covers 13 residues. Trimming took off 1 base at V and 4 bases at J, with 5 bases between the two ends. CDR3 DNA sequence: TGTGCCAGCAGCTTAAATGCGGGAAACACCATATATTTT. It yields the protein CASSLNAGNTIYF.

The chain joins TRBV2 to TRBJ1-1; D might be TRBD1 (5 bases). Trimming removed 5 bases at V and 7 bases at J, with 20 bases between. CDR3 length: 15 residues. CDR1 and CDR2 (germline): SNHLY, FYNNEI. CDR3 coding DNA: TGTGCCAGCAGTCGGGACTCGCGGGGGGGTATTGAAGCTTTCTTT. It specifies CASSRDSRGGIEAFF.

The chain carries TRBV6-5 and TRBJ2-2; possibly TRBD1 for D (6 bases). The germline gives CDR1 MNHEY, CDR2 SVGAGI. V was clipped by 5 bases and J by 5 bases, with 9 bases between them. CDR3 size: 13 residues. The CDR3: CASSQGRTGELFF. For the CDR3, the DNA is TGTGCCAGCAGTCAGGGGCGGACCGGGGAGCTGTTTTTT.

V is TRBV5-1 and J is TRBJ2-3; 10 positions agree with TRBD1. This CDR3 spans 14 amino acids. Germline V gene data show CDR1 as SGHRS and CDR2 as YFSETQ. The V gene end was trimmed by 4 bases and the J gene end by 6 bases; junction bases not matched to a gene: 5. The CDR3 reads CASSATGGGDTQYF. CDR3 coding DNA: TGCGCCAGCAGCGCGACAGGGGGCGGTGATACGCAGTATTTT.

The chain links TRBV12-3 or TRBV12-4 to TRBJ2-7; 10 bases are a match to TRBD1. This CDR3 is 13 amino acids long. V dropped 5 bases and J dropped 7; count of bases not matched to a gene: 5. CDR3 in amino acids: CASSPPGQGEQYV. The CDR3, as DNA: TGTGCCAGCAGTCCCCCGGGACAGGGGGAGCAGTACGTC.